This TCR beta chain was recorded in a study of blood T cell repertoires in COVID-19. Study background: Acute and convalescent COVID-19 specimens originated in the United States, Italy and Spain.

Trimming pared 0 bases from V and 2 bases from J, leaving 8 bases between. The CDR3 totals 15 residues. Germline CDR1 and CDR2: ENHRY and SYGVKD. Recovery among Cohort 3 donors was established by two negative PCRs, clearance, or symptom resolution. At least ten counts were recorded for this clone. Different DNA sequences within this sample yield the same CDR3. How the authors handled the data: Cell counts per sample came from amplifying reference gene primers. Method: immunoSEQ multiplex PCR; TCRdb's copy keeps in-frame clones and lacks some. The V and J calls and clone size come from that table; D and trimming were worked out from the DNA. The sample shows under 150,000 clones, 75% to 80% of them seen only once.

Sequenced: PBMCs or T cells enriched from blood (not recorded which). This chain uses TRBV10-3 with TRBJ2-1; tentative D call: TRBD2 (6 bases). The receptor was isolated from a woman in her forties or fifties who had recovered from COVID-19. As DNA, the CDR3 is TGTGCCATCAGTGAGTCACCGGGGGCCTACAATGAGCAGTTCTTC. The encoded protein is CAISESPGAYNEQFF.